The entry that follows covers one T cell receptor (beta chain) sequence. Its specificity is unknown. The data stem from a study of graft-versus-host responses after intestinal transplantation. Study findings and constraints: Recipient marrow held GvH clones, some first seen in ileum or blood.

Sequencing used immunoSEQ multiplex PCR; TCRdb keeps in-frame clones, though not all of them. The data show around 84,000 clones, roughly 80% seen once. Trimming took 4 bases from V and 8 from J, leaving 14 bases between them. Per the germline V gene, CDR1 is MNHEY and CDR2 is SVGAGI. The CDR3 covers 13 residues. The sequence derives from a human donor who received an intestinal transplant. Specimen: unstimulated CD8+ T cells sorted from spleen or lymph node cells, collected before intestinal transplant. The chain combines TRBV6-5 with TRBJ1-1; D unresolved. Written as DNA, the CDR3 is TGTGCCAGCAGTTTTAATGCCGCTTTAGAAGCTTTCTTT. The encoded protein is CASSFNAALEAFF.